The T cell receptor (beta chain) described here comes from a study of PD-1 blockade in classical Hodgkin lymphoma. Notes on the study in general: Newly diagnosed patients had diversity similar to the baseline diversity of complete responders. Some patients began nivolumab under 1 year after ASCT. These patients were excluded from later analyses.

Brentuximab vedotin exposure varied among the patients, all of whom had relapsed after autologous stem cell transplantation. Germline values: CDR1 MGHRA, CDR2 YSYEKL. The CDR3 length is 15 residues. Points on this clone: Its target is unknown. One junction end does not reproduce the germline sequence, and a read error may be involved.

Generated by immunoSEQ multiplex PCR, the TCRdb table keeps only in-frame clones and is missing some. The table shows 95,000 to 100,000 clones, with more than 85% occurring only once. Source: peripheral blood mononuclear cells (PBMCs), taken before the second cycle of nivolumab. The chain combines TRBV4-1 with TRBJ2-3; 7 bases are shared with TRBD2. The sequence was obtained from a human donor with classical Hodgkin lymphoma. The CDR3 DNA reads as TGCGCCAGCACCCAAGCGGGGAGGACCACAGATACGCAGTATTTT. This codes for CASTQAGRTTDTQYF.